The T cell receptor beta chain under discussion was sequenced for a study of T cells after yellow fever vaccination. This clonotype showed up just a few times. Each CDR3 protein gets one entry after TCRdb re-called the 5' RACE reads with MiXCR. The table lists some 260,000 distinct CDR3 sequences, around 4.9% of them singletons. The CDR3 is 13 residues long. With V trimmed by 3 bases and J by 7 bases, 6 bases remained unmatched. Germline V lookup: CDR1 SGHRS, CDR2 YFSETQ. The starting material was CD4+ T cells sorted from PBMCs, obtained on the day of the yellow fever booster vaccination. The chain couples TRBV5-1 to TRBJ1-1; 7 nucleotides align to TRBD1. The receptor's source is a man younger than 30 who received the YFV17D yellow fever vaccine. The CDR3 loop is CASSSGQKDEAFF. The DNA for the CDR3 is TGCGCCAGCAGCTCGGGACAGAAGGATGAAGCTTTCTTT.